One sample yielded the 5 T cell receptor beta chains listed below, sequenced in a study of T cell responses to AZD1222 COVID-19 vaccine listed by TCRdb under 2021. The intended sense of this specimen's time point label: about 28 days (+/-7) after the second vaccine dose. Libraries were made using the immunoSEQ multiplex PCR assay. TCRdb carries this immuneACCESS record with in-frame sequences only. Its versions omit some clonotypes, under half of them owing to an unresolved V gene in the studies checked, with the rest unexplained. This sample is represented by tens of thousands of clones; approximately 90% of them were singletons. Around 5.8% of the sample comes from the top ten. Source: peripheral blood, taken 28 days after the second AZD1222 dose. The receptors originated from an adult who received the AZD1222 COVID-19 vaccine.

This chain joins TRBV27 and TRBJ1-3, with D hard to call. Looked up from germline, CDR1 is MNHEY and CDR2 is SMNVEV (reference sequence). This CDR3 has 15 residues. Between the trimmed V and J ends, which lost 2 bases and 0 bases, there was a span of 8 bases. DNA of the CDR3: TGTGCCAGCAGTTTAGTAGGGAGCTCTGGAAACACCATATATTTT. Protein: CASSLVGSSGNTIYF.

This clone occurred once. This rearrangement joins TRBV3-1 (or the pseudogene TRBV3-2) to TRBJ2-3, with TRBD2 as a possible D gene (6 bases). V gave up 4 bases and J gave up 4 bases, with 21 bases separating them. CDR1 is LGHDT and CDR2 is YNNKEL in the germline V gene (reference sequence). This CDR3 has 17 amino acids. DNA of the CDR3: TGTGCCAGCAGCCTTAACGAAAGGAGGGCGCGTCCAGATACGCAGTATTTT. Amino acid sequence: CASSLNERRARPDTQYF.

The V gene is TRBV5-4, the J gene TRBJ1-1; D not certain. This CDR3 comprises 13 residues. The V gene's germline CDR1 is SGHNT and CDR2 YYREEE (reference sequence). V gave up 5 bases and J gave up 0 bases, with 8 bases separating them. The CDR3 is CASSLSMNTEAFF. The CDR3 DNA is TGTGCCAGCAGTTTGAGCATGAACACTGAAGCTTTCTTT. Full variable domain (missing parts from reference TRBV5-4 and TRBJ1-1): ETGVTQSPTHLIKTRGQQVTLRCSSQSGHNTVSWYQQALGQGPQFIFQYYREEENGRGNFPPRFSGLQFPNYSSELNVNALELDDSALYLCASSLSMNTEAFFGQGTRLTVV.

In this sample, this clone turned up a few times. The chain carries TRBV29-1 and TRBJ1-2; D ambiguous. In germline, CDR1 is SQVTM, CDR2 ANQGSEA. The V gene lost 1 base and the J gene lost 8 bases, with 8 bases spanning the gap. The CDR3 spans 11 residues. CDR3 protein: CSVEAVGGYTF. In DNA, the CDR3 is TGCAGCGTTGAAGCTGTGGGAGGCTACACCTTC.

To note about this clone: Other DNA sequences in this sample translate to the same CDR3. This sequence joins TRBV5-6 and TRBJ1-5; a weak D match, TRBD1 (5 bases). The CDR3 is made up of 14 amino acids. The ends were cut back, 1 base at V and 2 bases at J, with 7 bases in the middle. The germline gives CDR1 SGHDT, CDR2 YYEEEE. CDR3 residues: CASSLQGGNQPQHF. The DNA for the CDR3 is TGTGCCAGCAGCTTGCAGGGTGGCAATCAGCCCCAGCATTTT.